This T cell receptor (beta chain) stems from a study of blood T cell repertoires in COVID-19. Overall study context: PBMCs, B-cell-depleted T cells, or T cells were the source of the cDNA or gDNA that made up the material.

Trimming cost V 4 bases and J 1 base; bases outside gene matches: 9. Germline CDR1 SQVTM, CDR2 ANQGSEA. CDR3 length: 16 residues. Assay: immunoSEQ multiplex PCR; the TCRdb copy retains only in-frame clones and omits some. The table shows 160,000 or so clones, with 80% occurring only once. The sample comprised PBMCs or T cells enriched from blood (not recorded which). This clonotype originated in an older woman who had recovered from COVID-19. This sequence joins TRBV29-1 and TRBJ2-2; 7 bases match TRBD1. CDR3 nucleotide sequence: TGCAGCGTTGCATCAGGGGGTTTCGGGAACACCGGGGAGCTGTTTTTT. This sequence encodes CSVASGGFGNTGELFF.